The clone carrying this T cell receptor (beta chain) showed up just a few times. Its matching antigen is unknown. This CDR3 region has 15 residues. V lost 0 bases to trimming and J lost 2 bases; unmatched junction nucleotides: 2. The V gene's germline CDR1 is LGHNA and CDR2 YNFKEQ. Treatment meaning: approximately 9-day PBMC culture with coronavirus spike peptide pools or control peptides (ViraFEST assay). Cultures of PBMCs, about 2 million per well, were set up with 7.5 to 10 IU/ml IL-2 and 10 ug/ml peptide pools. The Oncomine TCR Beta short-read assay was what sequenced the DNA obtained from cultured CD4+ T cells. TCRdb recomputed calls from the PCR reads with MiXCR, one row per CDR3 protein. The table lists more than 12,000 distinct CDR3 sequences, around 30% of them singletons, with 15% to 20% in the top ten. The sample is drawn from a study of vaccination and CD4 T cells after COVID-19.

The rearrangement uses TRBV4-2 and TRBJ1-1, with 8 positions matching TRBD1. This receptor was obtained from a human donor who received a COVID-19 vaccine. The sample in question was CD4+ T cells from blood, cultured in vitro, obtained before SARS-CoV-2 vaccination. This CDR3 is CASSQDDRGNTEAFF. DNA for the CDR3: TGTGCCAGCAGCCAAGATGACAGGGGAAACACTGAAGCTTTCTTT.